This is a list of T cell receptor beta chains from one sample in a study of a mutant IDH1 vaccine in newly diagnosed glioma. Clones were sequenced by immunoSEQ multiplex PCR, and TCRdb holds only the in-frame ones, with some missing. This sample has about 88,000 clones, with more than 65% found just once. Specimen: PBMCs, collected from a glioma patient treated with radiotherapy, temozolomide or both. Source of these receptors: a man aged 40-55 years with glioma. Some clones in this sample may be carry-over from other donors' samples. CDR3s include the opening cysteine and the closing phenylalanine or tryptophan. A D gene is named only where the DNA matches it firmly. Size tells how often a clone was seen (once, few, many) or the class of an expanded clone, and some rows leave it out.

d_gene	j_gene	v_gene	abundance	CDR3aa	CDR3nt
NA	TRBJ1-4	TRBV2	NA	CASSAVKSSTNEKLFF	TGTGCCAGCAGTGCCGTTAAGAGTTCAACTAATGAAAAACTGTTTTTT
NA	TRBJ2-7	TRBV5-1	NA	CASSLVEGGEQYF	TGCGCCAGCAGCTTGGTAGAGGGGGGAGAGCAGTACTTC
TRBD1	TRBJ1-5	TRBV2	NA	CASSLTGGHQPQHF	TGTGCCAGCAGTTTGACAGGGGGCCATCAGCCCCAGCATTTT
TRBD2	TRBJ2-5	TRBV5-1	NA	CASSARLAQETQYF	TGCGCCAGCAGCGCTAGACTAGCGCAAGAGACCCAGTACTTC
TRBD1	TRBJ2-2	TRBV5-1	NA	CASSPWTGGNTGELFF	TGCGCCAGCAGTCCGTGGACAGGGGGAAACACCGGGGAGCTGTTTTTT
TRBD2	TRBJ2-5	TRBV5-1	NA	CASSPIVTSGGVTQETQYF	TGCGCCAGCAGCCCGATTGTCACTAGCGGGGGGGTTACCCAAGAGACCCAGTACTTC
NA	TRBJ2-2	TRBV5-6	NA	CASSQTTTGELFF	TGTGCCAGCAGTCAGACAACGACCGGGGAGCTGTTTTTT
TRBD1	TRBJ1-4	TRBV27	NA	CASSLRDRPNEKLFF	TGTGCCAGCAGTTTAAGGGACAGGCCAAATGAAAAACTGTTTTTT
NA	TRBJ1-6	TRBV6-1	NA	CASSPQPAYNSPLHF	TGTGCCAGCAGTCCCCAGCCGGCCTATAATTCACCCCTCCACTTT
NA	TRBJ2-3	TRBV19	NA	CASSTSGVPNTQYF	TGTGCCAGTAGTACATCCGGGGTACCCAATACGCAGTATTTT
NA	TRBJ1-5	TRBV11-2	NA	CASSPSTGNQPQHF	TGTGCCAGCAGCCCGTCGACGGGAAATCAGCCCCAGCATTTT
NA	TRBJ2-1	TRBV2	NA	CASRTIGEQFF	TGTGCCAGCAGGACGATAGGGGAGCAGTTCTTC
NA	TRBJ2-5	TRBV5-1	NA	CASSFPDSPGETQYF	TGCGCCAGCAGCTTCCCGGACAGTCCGGGGGAGACCCAGTACTTC
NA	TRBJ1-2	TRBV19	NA	CASSIGHRANYGYTF	TGTGCCAGTAGTATAGGTCATCGAGCTAACTATGGCTACACCTTC
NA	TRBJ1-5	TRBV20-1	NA	CSARGQPQHF	TGCAGTGCGAGGGGGCAGCCCCAGCATTTT
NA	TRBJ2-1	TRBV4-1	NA	CASSQEGPRDEQFF	TGCGCCAGCAGCCAAGAAGGCCCCCGAGATGAGCAGTTCTTC
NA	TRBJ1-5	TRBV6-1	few	CASTELGQNQPQHF	TGTGCCAGCACCGAACTCGGACAGAATCAGCCCCAGCATTTT
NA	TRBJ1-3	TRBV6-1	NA	CASSEGSTGNTIYF	TGTGCCAGCAGTGAGGGGAGTACTGGAAACACCATATATTTT
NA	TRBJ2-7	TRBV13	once	CASSSGEGAYEQYF	TGTGCCAGCAGCTCCGGGGAAGGGGCCTACGAGCAGTACTTC
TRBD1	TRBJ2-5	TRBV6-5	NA	CASSLDREETQYF	TGTGCCAGCAGTCTCGACAGGGAAGAGACCCAGTACTTC
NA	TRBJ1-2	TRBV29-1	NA	CSASPSAYGYTF	TGCAGCGCCTCCCCGTCCGCCTATGGCTACACCTTC
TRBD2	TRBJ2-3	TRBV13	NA	CASSLRSGAITDTQYF	TGTGCCAGCAGCTTACGGAGCGGGGCAATCACAGATACGCAGTATTTT
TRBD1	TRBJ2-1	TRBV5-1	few	CASSLEGQGGDEQFF	TGCGCCAGCAGCTTGGAAGGACAGGGGGGGGATGAGCAGTTCTTC
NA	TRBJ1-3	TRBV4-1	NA	CASSQVGQYSGNTIYF	TGCGCCAGCAGCCAAGTCGGACAGTACTCTGGAAACACCATATATTTT
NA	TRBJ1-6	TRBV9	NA	CASSVGLDYNSPLHF	TGTGCCAGCAGCGTAGGGCTAGACTATAATTCACCCCTCCACTTT